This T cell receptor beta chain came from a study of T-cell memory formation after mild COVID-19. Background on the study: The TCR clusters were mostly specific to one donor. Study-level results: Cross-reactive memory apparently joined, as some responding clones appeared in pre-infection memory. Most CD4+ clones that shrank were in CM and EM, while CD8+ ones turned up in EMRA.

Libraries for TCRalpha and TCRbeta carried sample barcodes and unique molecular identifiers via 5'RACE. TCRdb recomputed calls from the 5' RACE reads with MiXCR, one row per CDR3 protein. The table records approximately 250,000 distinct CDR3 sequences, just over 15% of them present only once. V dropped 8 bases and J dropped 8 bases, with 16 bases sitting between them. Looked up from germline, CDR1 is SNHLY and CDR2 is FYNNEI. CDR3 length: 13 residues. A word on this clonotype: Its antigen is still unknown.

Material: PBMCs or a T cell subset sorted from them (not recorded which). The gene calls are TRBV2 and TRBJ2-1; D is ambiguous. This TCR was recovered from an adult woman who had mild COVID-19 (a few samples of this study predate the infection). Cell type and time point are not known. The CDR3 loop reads CASVWSPNHEQFF. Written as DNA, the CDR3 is TGTGCCAGCGTTTGGTCCCCTAACCATGAGCAGTTCTTC.